A selection of T cell receptor beta chains follows, all from one sample in a study of T cell responses to AZD1222 COVID-19 vaccine. Assay used: immunoSEQ multiplex PCR; TCRdb lists only in-frame clones, some missing. There are some 140,000 clones in the sample; about 93% occur only once, and 6.5% to 8.5% lies in the top ten. This specimen was peripheral blood, taken 28 days after the second AZD1222 dose. These receptors were taken from an adult who received the AZD1222 COVID-19 vaccine. Each CDR3 is given with its conserved first and last residue. Fields, in order: clone size, D gene, J gene, V gene, CDR3 DNA, CDR3 protein. The D gene is left open where the match is weak. Clone sizes are given selectively: once, few, many, or a class where the clone is expanded.

>-|-|TRBJ1-1|TRBV5-5
TGTGCCAGCAGCCCCGCAGGACAAACCACTGAAGCTTTCTTT
CASSPAGQTTEAFF
>-|-|TRBJ2-7|TRBV7-6
TGTGCCAGCAGCTTAGGCCAGGGCGGAAACGAGCAGTACTTC
CASSLGQGGNEQYF
>-|-|TRBJ1-2|TRBV29-1
TGCAGCGGTGGGGAAGTGGGCTATGGCTACACCTTC
CSGGEVGYGYTF
>-|TRBD2|TRBJ2-2|TRBV11-2
TGTGCCAGCAGCTCAGCGGGGGGCAGCACCGGGGAGCTGTTTTTT
CASSSAGGSTGELFF
>-|-|TRBJ2-7|TRBV25-1
TGTGCCAGCAGTGGGATGACAGCCCCCAGCTCCTACGAGCAGTACTTC
CASSGMTAPSSYEQYF
>-|TRBD1|TRBJ2-7|TRBV30
TGTGCCAGAAGGGACAGGGGGCGTTACGAGCAGTACTTC
CARRDRGRYEQYF
>-|-|TRBJ1-6|TRBV19
TGTGCCAGTAGAGGGGGGGCTGGGAATTCACCCCTCCACTTT
CASRGGAGNSPLHF
>-|-|TRBJ1-2|TRBV5-6
TGTGCCAGCAGCTTATTTGGCGGCTACACCTTC
CASSLFGGYTF
>-|-|TRBJ1-3|TRBV10-3
TGTGCCATCAGTGAGTCGAACGGGGGTGGCACCATATATTTT
CAISESNGGGTIYF
>once|-|TRBJ1-2|TRBV30
TGTGCCTCCCCAGCCGAAGGGTACTATGGCTACACCTTC
CASPAEGYYGYTF
>-|-|TRBJ1-6|TRBV2
TGTGCCAGCGGCTTACGGTTTCCCTATAATTCACCCCTCCACTTT
CASGLRFPYNSPLHF
>-|TRBD1|TRBJ1-4|TRBV6-5
TGTGCCAGCAGCGTAACAGGGGGCGGTGAAAAACTGTTTTTT
CASSVTGGGEKLFF
>once|-|TRBJ1-1|TRBV30
TGTGCCTGGAGGTGGGGAACTGAAGCTTTCTTT
CAWRWGTEAFF
>-|-|TRBJ2-1|TRBV19
TGTGCCAGTAGTATCTCCAGTAGCGGACACAATGAGCAGTTCTTC
CASSISSSGHNEQFF
>-|-|TRBJ1-2|TRBV29-1
TGCAGCTCCAACTTCGGACGAGATGGCTACACCTTC
CSSNFGRDGYTF
>-|TRBD1|TRBJ1-2|TRBV15
TGTGCCACCAGCAGAGATCTACAGGGGGAAAACTATGGCTACACCTTC
CATSRDLQGENYGYTF
>-|-|TRBJ2-3|TRBV3-1/TRBV3-2
TGTGCCAGCAGCCCGGGGGATACGCAGTATTTT
CASSPGDTQYF
>-|-|TRBJ1-2|TRBV7-8
TGTGCCAGCAGCCTGGACAGAGATTATGGCTACACCTTC
CASSLDRDYGYTF
>-|-|TRBJ2-3|TRBV7-3
TGTGCCAGCAGCTTAAATCGAGGGGCTGCAGATACGCAGTATTTT
CASSLNRGAADTQYF
>-|TRBD1|TRBJ2-7|TRBV19
TGTGCCAGTAGCACCTTCCCGGGACAGGGGCGGTACGAGCAGTACTTC
CASSTFPGQGRYEQYF
>-|TRBD1|TRBJ2-5|TRBV10-3
TGTGCCACCGGACAGGGGTATTCAGAGACCCAGTACTTC
CATGQGYSETQYF
>-|TRBD1|TRBJ1-1|TRBV5-1
TGCGCCAGCAGCGAGACAGGGGGCGCAGCCACTGAAGCTTTCTTT
CASSETGGAATEAFF
>-|-|TRBJ1-4|TRBV30
TGTGCCTGGAGTCCGAGTAATGAAAAACTGTTTTTT
CAWSPSNEKLFF